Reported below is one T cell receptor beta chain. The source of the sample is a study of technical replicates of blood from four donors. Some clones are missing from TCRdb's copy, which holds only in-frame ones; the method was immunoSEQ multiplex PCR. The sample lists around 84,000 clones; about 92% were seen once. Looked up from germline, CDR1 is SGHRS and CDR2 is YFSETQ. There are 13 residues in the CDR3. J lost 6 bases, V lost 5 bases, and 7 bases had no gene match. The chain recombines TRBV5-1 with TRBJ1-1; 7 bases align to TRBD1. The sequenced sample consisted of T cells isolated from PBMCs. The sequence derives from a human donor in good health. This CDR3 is CASRTTGDPEAFF. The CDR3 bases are TGCGCCAGCAGAACTACAGGGGACCCTGAAGCTTTCTTT.